This TCR beta chain was captured by sequencing in a study of T cells in Graves' hyperthyroidism and ophthalmopathy. RNA transcripts served as the template for amplifying TCR beta CDR3 regions. The TCR CDR3 was amplified in a first-round RT-PCR using the HTBI primer set. TCRdb re-called the multiplex PCR reads with MiXCR, one entry per CDR3 protein. This repertoire shows under 400,000 distinct CDR3 sequences, roughly 17% found once; its top ten account for approximately 35%. The V segment lost 0 bases and the J segment 7 bases; nucleotides outside the gene matches: 13. The CDR3 spans 16 residues. Germline V gene sequence: CDR1 SGHRS, CDR2 YFSETQ.

This clonotype originated in a young man with Graves' hyperthyroidism. The source material was blood. V is TRBV5-1 and J is TRBJ2-7; 7 bases agree with TRBD2. CDR3 loop: CASSLGAGLGFNEQYF. The CDR3 region has the DNA TGCGCCAGCAGCTTGGGTGCTGGACTAGGATTCAATGAGCAGTACTTC.